This T cell receptor (beta chain) is from a study of blood T cell repertoires in COVID-19. Study as a whole: Italy, Spain and the United States were the sources of the convalescent and acute COVID-19 samples. Sample material is recorded as cDNA or gDNA derived from T cells, B-cell-depleted T cells, or PBMCs.

Authors' methods: Reference gene primer amplification gave nucleated cell count estimates. Measured with immunoSEQ multiplex PCR; TCRdb has only the in-frame clones, and not every one. The DNA was the basis for D and trimming; V, J and clone size are from that table. The top ten clones hold approximately 12% of a sample with 130,000 to 150,000 clones, more than 70% of them seen once. The CDR3 consists of 16 residues. V was clipped by 4 bases and J by 2 bases, with 18 bases between them. CDR1 and CDR2 (germline): KGHSY, FQNENV. The chain couples TRBV16 to TRBJ2-7, with D uncertain. The sample consisted of peripheral blood. The clonotype was recovered from a man aged 60-69 years with active or convalescent COVID-19. This CDR3 is CASSPTWASVAYEQYF. In DNA form, the CDR3 reads TGTGCCAGCAGCCCGACCTGGGCTTCAGTAGCCTACGAGCAGTACTTC.